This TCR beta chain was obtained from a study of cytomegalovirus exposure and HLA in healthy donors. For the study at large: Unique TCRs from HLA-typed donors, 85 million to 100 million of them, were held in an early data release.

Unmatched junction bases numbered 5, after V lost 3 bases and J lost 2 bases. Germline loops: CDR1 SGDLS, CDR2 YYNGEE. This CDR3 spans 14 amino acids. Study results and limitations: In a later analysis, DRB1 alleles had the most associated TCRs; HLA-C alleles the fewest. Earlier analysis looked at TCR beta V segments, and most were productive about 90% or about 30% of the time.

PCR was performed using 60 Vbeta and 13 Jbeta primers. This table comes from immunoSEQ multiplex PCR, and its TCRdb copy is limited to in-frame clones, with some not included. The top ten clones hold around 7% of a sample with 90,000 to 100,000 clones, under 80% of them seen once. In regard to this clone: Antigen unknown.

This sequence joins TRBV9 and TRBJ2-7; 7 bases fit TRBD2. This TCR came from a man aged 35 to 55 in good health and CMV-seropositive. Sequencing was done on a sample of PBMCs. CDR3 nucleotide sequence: TGTGCCAGCAGCGCGGGAGGTCACCCCTACGAGCAGTACTTC. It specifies CASSAGGHPYEQYF.